This record looks at one TCR beta chain sequence and its context. As yet, its antigen is unknown. The entry originates in a study of CD8 T cells in ankylosing spondylitis. The CDR3 is 13 residues long. The V gene's germline CDR1 is ENHRY and CDR2 SYGVKD. V was shortened by 7 bases and J by 5 bases, with 12 bases between the two germline ends. Making use of molecular barcodes, quantitative 5'-RACE generated TCR beta libraries. Each CDR3 protein is one row after TCRdb ran MiXCR on the 5' RACE reads. The repertoire holds around 890,000 distinct CDR3 sequences, approximately 10% seen once, with approximately 0.5% in the top ten. Study-wide findings and caveats: In ankylosing spondylitis blood, a motif of about eight highly homologous TCR beta variants appeared characteristic. As reported, disease-linked clones showed significant enrichment in matched ankylosing spondylitis synovial fluid.

The source material was blood, either unsorted or a sorted T cell fraction (not recorded which). The receptor was isolated from a male donor with ankylosing spondylitis. The chain couples TRBV10-3 to TRBJ2-1; maybe TRBD1 (5 bases). The CDR3 DNA sequence: TGTGCCATCAACCAGGGATTGGACAATGAGCAGTTCTTC. It codes for CAINQGLDNEQFF.